Below, one TCR beta chain is given with its context. This clonotype has a handful of counts. What this receptor recognizes is not known. One base away there is no much larger clone; base qualities are not given. These data belong to a study of blood T cells in healthy people across ages (dated by TCRdb to the mid-2010s). Background on the whole study: Template switching captured roughly one uniquely barcoded TCR beta cDNA molecule per two T cells in model experiments. The study measured age-related changes in TCR beta repertoire diversity using deep sequencing normalized with unique cDNA molecular identifiers. The donors were divided into four age groups: young (average roughly 15 years), middle-aged (approximately 39), aged (about 56) and long-lived (roughly 82). To avoid experimental bias, donors of different ages were spread randomly across the sequencing lanes. For two donors (one aged 18 to 29 and one aged 80 or older), the study analyzed two additional independent replicas of 1 million unique cDNA reads from the same blood draw. What the authors observed across the whole study: Total diversity estimates from one million sequenced T cells were considered lower bounds and underestimates. The long-lived group showed more naive CD4+ T cells, fewer expanded clones and increased TCR diversity than the aged group, suggesting age selection. There was a strong correlation between observed TCR beta diversity and the percentage of naive T cells measured by flow cytometry. Observed TCR beta diversity per million T cells fell roughly linearly with age, and a significant reduction was already apparent by age around 40. Because profiling used bulk unsorted PBMCs, naive and antigen-experienced compartments could not be compared conclusively. Because the CMV infection status of the donors was unknown, age-related changes in expanded clonotypes may potentially have been confounded.

The germline V gene yields MGHRA for CDR1 and YSYEKL for CDR2. Its CDR3 holds 20 amino acids, cysteine through phenylalanine. Only CDR3 DNA is held: 60 bases, read in frame from base 1. Here V drops 3 bases and J drops 3 bases, and the junction holds 16 bases not matched to any gene. Preparation of the library involved 5' RACE. The reads were generated on an Illumina HiSeq 2500. A second PCR of 7 to 11 cycles was run with a J-beta primer mix and a sample-barcoded 5' primer. Each TCR beta cDNA molecule received a unique molecular identifier from a template-switch 5' adaptor carrying 12 random nucleotides. Each sample yielded at least 2.5 million CDR3-containing paired-end reads. The Mint cDNA synthesis kit, primed by a TRBC-specific oligonucleotide, was used to synthesize first-strand cDNA from all RNA. All cDNA was treated with uracil-DNA glycosylase and then went through a first 18-cycle PCR with the universal primers M1SS and BC2_uni_R. As for the authors' bioinformatics: Normalization of each sample was performed by random selection of 1 million high-quality reads, each carrying a distinct molecular identifier. Instead of being binned into consensus sequences, reads that shared molecular identifiers were thrown out. MiTCR, with a Q25 quality threshold and the strictest error-elimination algorithm, was used for CDR3 identification, clonotype clustering and error correction. A nonparametric unseen species model with Euler transformation was used to estimate lower-bound total TCR beta diversity. TCRdb reworked the public reads: Q25 trimming with fastp, MiXCR clone assembly, productive beta chains retained. CDR3 protein duplicates are merged, each entry listing the most common genes and DNA. TCRdb's processing, not the authors' own work, is the source of the V and J calls. A total of around 1,600,000 distinct CDR3 sequences appear in this sample, approximately 43% of them only once. Jointly, the top ten make up more than 4% of the sample.

The donors were roughly 38 Caucasian individuals from Russia, aged about 6 to 95 years, who were systemically healthy. Each donor gave around 9 milliliters of peripheral blood, collected into EDTA-treated Vacutainer tubes. PBMCs were isolated by Ficoll-Paque density-gradient centrifugation, with at least 6 million obtained per sample. Total RNA was extracted from PBMCs with Trizol reagent, with at least 6 micrograms obtained per sample. For every donor, an aliquot of PBMCs went through flow cytometry to measure the percentages of naive CD45RAhigh/CD27high T cells. The sequence was obtained from a woman in her late teens or twenties in good health. The sample taken for sequencing was blood. Here the chain combines TRBV4-1 and TRBJ2-1; 11 central bases correspond to TRBD2. CDR3 region: CASSHYSGGAGVVYYNEQFF. The DNA sequence follows: TGCGCCAGCAGCCATTATAGCGGGGGGGCCGGAGTCGTGTACTACAATGAGCAGTTCTTC.